This T cell receptor beta chain was sequenced during a study of T cell responses to AZD1222 COVID-19 vaccine (dated by TCRdb to the early 2020s). The study in broad terms: Because spike-specific TCR depth and breadth did not differ between the two schedules, AZD1222 recipients who got a second dose at roughly 4 weeks were pooled with those who got a second dose at roughly 12 weeks. Trial participants were enrolled by age into 18-55, 56-69 and 70-plus year subgroups, with roughly 160, 29 and 62 TCR-sequenced participants respectively. A total of 230 to 250 trial participants underwent TCR sequencing, of whom nearly 210 received two doses of AZD1222 and about 26 received two doses of the MenACWY control vaccine. Study-level results and caveats: Conclusions about previously exposed vaccinees were limited because only a handful of AZD1222 recipients were SARS-CoV-2 seropositive at baseline. A significant rise in spike-specific TCR breadth and depth was observed after two AZD1222 doses relative to day 0 and relative to MenACWY recipients. The vaccine-associated CD4 TCRs covered the entire spike protein, and the dominant responses fell in regions 160-218 and 743-854. In the small 56-69-year group, the increase in depth fell short of significance, most likely because of low power. Nearly half of unique spike-specific TCRs reportedly recognized epitopes outside regions mutated in the B.1.351 and B.1.1.7 variants. Most participants were white British and females outnumbered males, and the authors suggested that clonal diversity may have been underestimated. Because no day 14 peak-response samples were available, the repertoires could be characterized only after the peak T cell response.

Read against the paper, the sample's time point label means: baseline before first vaccination. Vaccinee samples came from UK trials COV001 and COV002, including a single-blind randomized controlled phase 2/3 trial of AZD1222 (ChAdOx1 nCoV-19) in healthy adults. For TCRbeta chain sequencing, PBMC samples were collected from trial participants at day 0 and at day 28 after the second dose. The CDR3 regions of human TCRbeta chains were analyzed by immunosequencing. In the source study's methods: TCRs in the repertoires were matched against a reference library of SARS-CoV-2-specific TCRs that had been generated with the MIRA antigen-specificity platform. Breadth was defined as the fraction of unique TCRs that were SARS-CoV-2-associated, and depth was defined as the fraction of total T cells that were SARS-CoV-2-associated. Using the MIRA data, each spike-specific TCR was mapped to the spike region that the TCR reacts to and placed in a CD4 or CD8 class. Log10-transformed breadth and depth values were compared by one-way ANOVA with Sidak's multiple comparisons tests. Not all clones reach the TCRdb copy of this immuneACCESS table, which keeps in-frame sequences only. Checked studies attribute under half of the gap to unresolved V genes and leave the rest unexplained. That table gives V, J and clone size, and the DNA gave D and trimming. The sample yields about 150,000 clones; about 93% were counted once. Of the sample, 5% falls within the top ten clones.

After removal of 10 bases from V and 8 bases from J, the junction retains 17 bases not matched to a gene. Taken from the germline V gene, the CDR1 and CDR2 loops are ENHRY and SYGVKD. There are 16 amino acids in the CDR3, from cysteine to phenylalanine inclusive. Of the read, only the CDR3 DNA is kept; its 48 bases are in frame from base 1. Worth noting for this clone: The antigen it binds to is not known. The record has no base qualities; no much larger clone is one base away.

This chain joins TRBV10-3 to TRBJ1-1; TRBD1 agrees with 12 junctional bases. The TCR comes from an adult in good health. Sequences were derived from peripheral blood, sampled on day 0 of AZD1222 vaccination. In nucleotides, the sequence is TGTGCCACCTTACCGGGACAGGGGGCGCGAGTTTCAGAAGCTTTCTTT. Its translation is CATLPGQGARVSEAFF.